This record looks at one T cell receptor (beta chain) sequence and its context. The data are from a study of cytomegalovirus exposure and HLA in healthy donors. PCR employed 60 Vbeta and 13 Jbeta primers. TCRdb's table, derived via immunoSEQ multiplex PCR, lists solely in-frame clones and lacks some. The sample lists fewer than 250,000 clones, over 60% occurring once. Trimming shortened V by 3 bases and J by 3 bases, and 8 bases separated the two germline ends. The CDR3 length is 14 residues. CDR1 SNHLY and CDR2 FYNNEI come from the germline V gene. The TCR comes from a man aged 40-49 years in good health and CMV-seronegative. Input material: PBMCs. This chain uses TRBV2 with TRBJ2-2; D is possibly TRBD1 (6 bases). Written as DNA, the CDR3 is TGTGCCAGCAGTGAGAGGGGGTACACCGGGGAGCTGTTTTTT. Residues: CASSERGYTGELFF.